This TCR beta chain is drawn from a study of OX40 agonist ivuxolimab in advanced cancers. Background on the whole study: The costimulatory receptor OX40 (CD134) was targeted by ivuxolimab, a fully human IgG2 agonistic monoclonal antibody. Of the roughly 50 dose-escalation patients, hepatocellular carcinoma was present in about 20, melanoma in around 15, renal cell carcinoma in 9 and head and neck cancer in 9. Peripheral TCRbeta sequencing aimed to test whether ivuxolimab altered TCR sequence diversity and caused clonal T-cell expansion. Partial responses were achieved by three dose-escalation patients, of whom one had hepatocellular carcinoma and two had cutaneous melanoma. Patients were allowed to have had prior anti-PD-1, anti-PD-L1 or anti-CTLA-4 therapy, and approximately 41% of the dose-escalation patients had previously received checkpoint inhibitors. The paper describes the monotherapy dose-escalation part (N ≈ 52 patients) of the phase I trial of ivuxolimab. Intravenous ivuxolimab was administered to patients every 2 weeks at six dose levels: 0.01, 0.1, 0.3, 1.5, 3 and 10 mg/kg. The dose-escalation cohort was over 70% male with a mean age of roughly 60 years, ranging from 23 to 79.

V and J are trimmed by 4 bases and 2 bases, and the gene matches miss 9 bases of the junction. CDR1 and CDR2 are read off the germline V gene as SGHDT and YYEEEE. The CDR3 sequence holds 16 residues, the cysteine and phenylalanine included. Only CDR3 DNA remains: 48 bases, in frame from the first base. In the case of this clone: Its antigen is unknown. No base quality values were provided; no much bigger clone lies one nucleotide off.

Summary of the overall study and its limitations: Antigen specificity was not determined for the clonally expanded peripheral T cells. In partial responders in the 0.1-3.0 mg/kg groups, normalized peripheral clonal expansion was found to be among the lowest, especially among CD8+ T cells. At doses from 0.1 to 3.0 mg/kg, clonal expansion was seen in both CD4+ and CD8+ blood T cells between baseline and week 6. After ivuxolimab, expanded clones were on average more numerous among CD8+ T cells than among CD4+ T cells. Low levels of normalized T-cell clonal expansion were also seen in some patients who did not respond.

Patients with a history of autoimmune disease or receiving systemic immunosuppression were excluded from the trial. In every dose cohort, peripheral blood was drawn for TCR sequencing at baseline, cycle 4 day 1, and cycle 7 day 1. Samples came from an open-label, multicenter, first-in-human phase I dose-escalation trial of ivuxolimab. Adults with locally advanced or metastatic melanoma, renal cell carcinoma, hepatocellular carcinoma or head and neck squamous cell carcinoma were enrolled in the trial. Before TCR sequencing, CD4+ T cells and CD8+ T cells were sorted from peripheral blood as separate populations. Genomic DNA was extracted from sorted cells for sequencing of the TCRbeta CDR3 region. TCRbeta CDR3 regions were sequenced using the immunoSEQ Assay. What TCRdb holds here is the immuneACCESS table cut down to in-frame rearrangements. Part of the clones is not present; checked against another copy, under half of the missing clones reflect an unresolved V gene, and the others are unexplained. Across this sample there are about 110,000 clones, with less than 95% seen only once. The ten largest account for roughly 0.66% of the sample.

The receptor's source is an adult with an advanced solid tumor such as melanoma, head and neck, liver or kidney cancer. The chain joins TRBV5-6 to TRBJ1-5, and TRBD1 matches 7 of the central bases. This specimen consisted of CD4+ or CD8+ T cells sorted from blood, obtained in a trial of the OX40 agonist ivuxolimab. The nucleotide sequence reads as follows: TGTGCCAGCAGCCTCACGCGACAGGGCCGCAATCAGCCCCAGCATTTT. The translation is CASSLTRQGRNQPQHF.